Listed below are T cell receptor beta chains from one sample, sequenced in a study of CD4 T cells in relation to SARS-CoV-2 and coronaviruses. These TCRs are of unknown antigen specificity. Assay: immunoSEQ multiplex PCR; the TCRdb copy retains only in-frame clones and omits some. This sample has 20,000 or so clones, with around three quarters found just once. Sample: CD4+ T cells from PBMCs, cultured in vitro. All receptors derive from a human donor in good health. Both conserved end residues are trimmed from each CDR3. The order of the fields is CDR3 protein, V gene.

CDR3: ASSELVGEQY; V: TRBV6-1
CDR3: ASSPETGTDTQY; V: TRBV18
CDR3: ASSSELYSQETQY; V: TRBV6-5
CDR3: ASSELQWDVYEQY; V: TRBV2
CDR3: ASSPGDWGRETQY; V: TRBV7-2
CDR3: ATRPGTNSYNEQF; V: TRBV24-1
CDR3: ASSSLYGSTDTQY; V: TRBV11-1
CDR3: ASSLSGLSYEQY; V: TRBV5-5
CDR3: ASSVEDRGASGNTIY; V: TRBV9
CDR3: ASSYGSAAPYNEQF; V: TRBV6-5
CDR3: ASSRGGSNEQF; V: TRBV7-3
CDR3: ASSQPGTSGTAGELF; V: TRBV4-1
CDR3: AISESARLGGEQF; V: TRBV10-3
CDR3: ASTGTSGSNTGELF; V: TRBV11-2
CDR3: ATSDSAGEYQETQY; V: TRBV24-1
CDR3: ASSMEGGAIEKLF; V: TRBV5-1
CDR3: ASSTPGQNSAF; V: TRBV2
CDR3: ASVPGAGGTYEQY; V: TRBV23-1
CDR3: ASSLDRGNRVQF; V: TRBV7-8
CDR3: ASSSPPGLAVDNEQF; V: TRBV19
CDR3: ASSPAGLDYGYT; V: TRBV6-5
CDR3: ASNGQGSNQPQH; V: TRBV2
CDR3: ASSARLTSGRTDTQY; V: TRBV6-1
CDR3: ATSITRTGAGDTQY; V: TRBV24-1
CDR3: ASSPLGGAAGGNTIY; V: TRBV14
CDR3: ASNRDYNSPLH; V: TRBV10-1
CDR3: ASSTLNEQY; V: TRBV18
CDR3: ASSLGSYNEQF; V: TRBV18